The next 7 T cell receptor beta chains were all read from a single sample in a study of blood T cells in healthy people across ages. Sample-barcoded 5' priming and a J-beta primer mix drove a second PCR of roughly 6 to 12 cycles. TCRdb fed the 5' RACE reads into MiXCR, producing one record per CDR3 protein. The sample lists about 1,800,000 distinct CDR3 sequences, approximately 28% occurring once. Sequenced material: blood. The receptor set was obtained from a woman in her 30s in good health.

In its sample, this clonotype was seen a few times. The chain carries TRBV5-1 and TRBJ2-1; 12 nucleotides agree with TRBD1. Germline V gene data show CDR1 as SGHRS and CDR2 as YFSETQ. The CDR3 is 16 amino acids. V lost 3 bases and J lost 3; bases outside the gene matches: 4. Written as DNA, the CDR3 is TGCGCCAGCAGCTCGGGACAGGGGGCAGGCTACAATGAGCAGTTCTTC. It codes for CASSSGQGAGYNEQFF.

This clonotype appeared once. One end of the junction varies from germline; a read error may be responsible. The rearrangement uses TRBV5-1 and TRBJ2-7, with D perhaps TRBD2 (5 bases). The CDR3 length is 13 residues. CDR1 and CDR2 from the germline V gene are SGHRS and YFSETQ. The CDR3 region is CVSSGGQSGEQYF. In nucleotides, the CDR3 is TGCGTCAGCAGCGGTGGGCAGTCGGGGGAGCAGTACTTC.

To note about this clonotype: A clone one base away is much larger, so this may be a read error. The rearrangement uses TRBV29-1 and TRBJ2-7; 7 bases are shared with TRBD1. The CDR3 length is 12 residues. CDR1 and CDR2 (germline): SQVTM, ANQGSEA. Losses at the gene ends were 7 bases for V and 2 bases for J; bases not matched to a gene: 5. The CDR3 sequence is CSGLGQTYEQYF. The CDR3 nucleotides are TGCAGCGGCCTGGGACAGACCTACGAGCAGTACTTC.

This chain links TRBV12-3 or TRBV12-4 with TRBJ1-6; TRBD1 matches 7 bases. The CDR3 is 15 residues long. V shed 4 bases, J shed 10 bases, and the junction held 10 bases outside the gene matches. DNA for the CDR3: TGTGCCAGCAGTTGGGCCCAGGGGGTCAGGTCACCCCTCCACTTT. Translating it yields CASSWAQGVRSPLHF.

In the case of this clonotype: This may arise from a read error, as a much more abundant clone is one base away. The V gene is TRBV5-5, the J gene TRBJ2-4, with D unresolved. The end of the DNA fits TRBJ2-5 better, so the J call may be wrong. The germline gives CDR1 SGHKS, CDR2 YYEKEE (reference sequence). This CDR3 comprises 12 residues. CDR3 coding DNA: TGTGCCAGCAGCTTCAACCCAGAGACCCAGTACTTC. As protein: CASSFNPETQYF.

Comment on this clonotype: A much bigger clone sits one base away, suggesting this may be a read error. This sequence joins TRBV24-1 and TRBJ2-7; D is uncertain. CDR1 is KGHDR and CDR2 is SFDVKD in the germline V gene. CDR3 size: 16 residues. CDR3 in amino acids: CATSDQPTYSSYEQDF. The CDR3 DNA reads as TGTGCCACCAGTGACCAACCGACCTATAGCTCCTACGAGCAGGACTTC.

This chain connects TRBV9 to TRBJ2-3; no firm D call. CDR1 and CDR2 (germline): SGDLS, YYNGEE. CDR3 length equals 14 residues. Trimming left V 8 bases short and J 2 bases short, with 15 bases between. The CDR3 loop is CASPLTLSTDTQYF. In nucleotides, the CDR3 is TGTGCCAGTCCCTTGACGTTATCCACAGATACGCAGTATTTT.